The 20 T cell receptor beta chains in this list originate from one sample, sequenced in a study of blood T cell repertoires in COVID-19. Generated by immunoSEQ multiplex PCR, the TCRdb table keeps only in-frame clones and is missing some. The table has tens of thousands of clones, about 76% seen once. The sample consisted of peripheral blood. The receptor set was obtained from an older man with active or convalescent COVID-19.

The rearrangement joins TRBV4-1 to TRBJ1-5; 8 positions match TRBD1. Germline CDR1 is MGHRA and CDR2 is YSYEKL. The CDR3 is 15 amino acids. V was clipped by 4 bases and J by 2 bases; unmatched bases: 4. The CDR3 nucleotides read TGCGCCAGCAGCCGAGGGGGACAGGGCAATCAGCCCCAGCATTTT. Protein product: CASSRGGQGNQPQHF.

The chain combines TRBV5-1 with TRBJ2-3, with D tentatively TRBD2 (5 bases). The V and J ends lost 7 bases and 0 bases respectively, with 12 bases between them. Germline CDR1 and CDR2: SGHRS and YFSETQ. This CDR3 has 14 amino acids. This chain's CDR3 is CASVAGPSTDTQYF. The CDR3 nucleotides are TGCGCCAGCGTTGCGGGTCCTAGCACAGATACGCAGTATTTT.

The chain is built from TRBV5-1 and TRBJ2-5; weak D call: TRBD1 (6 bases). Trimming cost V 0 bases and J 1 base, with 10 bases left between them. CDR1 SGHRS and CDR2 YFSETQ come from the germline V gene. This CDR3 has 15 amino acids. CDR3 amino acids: CASSLGGQGQETQYF. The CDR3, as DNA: TGCGCCAGCAGCTTGGGGGGGCAGGGCCAAGAGACCCAGTACTTC.

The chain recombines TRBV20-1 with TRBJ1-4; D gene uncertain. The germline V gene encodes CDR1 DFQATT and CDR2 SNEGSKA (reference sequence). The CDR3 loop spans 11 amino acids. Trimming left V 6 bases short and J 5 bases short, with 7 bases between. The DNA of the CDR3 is TGCAGTGCCAAGAGGAATGAAAAACTGTTTTTT. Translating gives CSAKRNEKLFF.

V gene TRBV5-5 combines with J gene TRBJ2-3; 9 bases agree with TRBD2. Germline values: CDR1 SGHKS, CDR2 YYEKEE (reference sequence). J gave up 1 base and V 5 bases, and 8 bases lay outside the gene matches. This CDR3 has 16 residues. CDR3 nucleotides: TGTGCCAGCAGTCCCCTGACTAGCGGACGCACAGATACGCAGTATTTT. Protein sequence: CASSPLTSGRTDTQYF.

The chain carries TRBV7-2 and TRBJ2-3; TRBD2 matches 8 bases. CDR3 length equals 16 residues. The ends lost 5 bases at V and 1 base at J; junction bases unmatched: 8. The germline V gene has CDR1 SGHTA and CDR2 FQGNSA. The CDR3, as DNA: TGTGCCAGCAGCAGAAAGACTAGCGCCCGCACAGATACGCAGTATTTT. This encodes CASSRKTSARTDTQYF.

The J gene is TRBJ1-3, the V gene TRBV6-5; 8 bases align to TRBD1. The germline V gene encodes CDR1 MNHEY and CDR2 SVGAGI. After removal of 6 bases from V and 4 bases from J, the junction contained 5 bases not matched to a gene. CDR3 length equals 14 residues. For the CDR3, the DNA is TGTGCCAGCAGGGACAGGGAGGGAGGAAACACCATATATTTT. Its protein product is CASRDREGGNTIYF.

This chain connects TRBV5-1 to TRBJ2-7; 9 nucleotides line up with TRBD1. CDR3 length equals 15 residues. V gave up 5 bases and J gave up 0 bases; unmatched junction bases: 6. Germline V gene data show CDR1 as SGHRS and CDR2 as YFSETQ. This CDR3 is CASRPGQGFSYEQYF. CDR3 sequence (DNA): TGCGCCAGCAGACCGGGACAGGGCTTCTCCTACGAGCAGTACTTC.

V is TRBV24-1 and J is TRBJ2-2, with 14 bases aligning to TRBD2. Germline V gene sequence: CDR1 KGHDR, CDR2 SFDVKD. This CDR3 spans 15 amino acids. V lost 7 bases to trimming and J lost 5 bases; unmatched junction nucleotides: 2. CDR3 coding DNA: TGTGCCACCAGCGGACTAGCGGGAGGTACCGGGGAGCTGTTTTTT. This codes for CATSGLAGGTGELFF.

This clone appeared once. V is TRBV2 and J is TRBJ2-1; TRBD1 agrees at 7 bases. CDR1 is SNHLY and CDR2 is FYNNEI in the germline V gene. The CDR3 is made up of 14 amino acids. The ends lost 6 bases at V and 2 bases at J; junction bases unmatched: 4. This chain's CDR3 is CASRAGTAYNEQFF. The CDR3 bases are TGTGCCAGCAGGGCCGGGACAGCCTACAATGAGCAGTTCTTC. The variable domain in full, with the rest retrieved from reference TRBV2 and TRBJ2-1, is EPEVTQTPSHQVTQMGQEVILRCVPISNHLYFYWYRQILGQKVEFLVSFYNNEISEKSEIFDDQFSVERPDGSNFTLKIRSTKLEDSAMYFCASRAGTAYNEQFFGPGTRLTVL.

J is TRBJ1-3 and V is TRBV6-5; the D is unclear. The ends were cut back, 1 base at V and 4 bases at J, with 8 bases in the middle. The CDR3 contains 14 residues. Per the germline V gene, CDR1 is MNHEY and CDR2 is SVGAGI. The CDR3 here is CASSYYGNGNTIYF. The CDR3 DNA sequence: TGTGCCAGCAGTTACTACGGGAACGGAAACACCATATATTTT.

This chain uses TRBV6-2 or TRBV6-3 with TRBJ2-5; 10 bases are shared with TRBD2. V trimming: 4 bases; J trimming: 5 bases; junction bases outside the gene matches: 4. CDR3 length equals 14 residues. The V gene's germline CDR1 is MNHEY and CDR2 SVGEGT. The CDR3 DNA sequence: TGTGCCAGCAGTTGGACTAGCGGTTGGGAGACCCAGTACTTC. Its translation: CASSWTSGWETQYF.

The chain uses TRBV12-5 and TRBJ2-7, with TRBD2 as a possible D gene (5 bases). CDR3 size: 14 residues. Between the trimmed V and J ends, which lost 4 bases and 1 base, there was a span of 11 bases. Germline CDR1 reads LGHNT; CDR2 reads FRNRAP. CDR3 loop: CASGYSGNSYEQYF. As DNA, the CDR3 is TGTGCTAGTGGTTACAGCGGCAATTCCTACGAGCAGTACTTC.

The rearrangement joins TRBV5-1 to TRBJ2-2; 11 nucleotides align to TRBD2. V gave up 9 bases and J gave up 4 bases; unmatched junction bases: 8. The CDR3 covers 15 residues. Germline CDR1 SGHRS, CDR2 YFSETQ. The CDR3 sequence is CATNSGGALTGELFF. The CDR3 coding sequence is TGCGCCACCAATAGCGGGGGGGCCCTCACCGGGGAGCTGTTTTTT.

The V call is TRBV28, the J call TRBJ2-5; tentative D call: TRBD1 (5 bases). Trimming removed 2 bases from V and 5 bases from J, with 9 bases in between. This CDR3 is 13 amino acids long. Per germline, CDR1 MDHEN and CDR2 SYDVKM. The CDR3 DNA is TGTGCCAGCAGTTTACCAGGGCTGGAGACCCAGTACTTC. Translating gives CASSLPGLETQYF.

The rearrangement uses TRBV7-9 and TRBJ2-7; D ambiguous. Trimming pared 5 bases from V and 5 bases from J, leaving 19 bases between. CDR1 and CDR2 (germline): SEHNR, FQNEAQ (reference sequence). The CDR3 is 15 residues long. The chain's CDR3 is CASSPGGLSTHEQYF. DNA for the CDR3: TGTGCCAGCAGCCCGGGTGGTCTCTCTACTCACGAGCAGTACTTC.

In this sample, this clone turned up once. This CDR3 is CASSVLETSGNNNEQFF. CDR3 DNA sequence: TGTGCCAGCAGTGTTCTCGAGACTAGCGGTAATAACAATGAGCAGTTCTTC. This rearrangement joins TRBV2 to TRBJ2-1, with TRBD2 matching over 9 bases. The length of the CDR3 is 17 residues. Germline V CDR1 and CDR2: SNHLY, FYNNEI. V shed 4 bases and J 5 bases; nucleotides not matched to a gene: 12.

The CDR3 DNA reads TGTGCCAGCAGTTACTCGTACTCAAGCGGTACCGGGGAGCTGTTTTTT. It codes for CASSYSYSSGTGELFF. The rearrangement uses TRBV6-6 and TRBJ2-2; tentatively, D is TRBD2 (5 bases). CDR1 and CDR2 from the germline V gene are MNHNY and SVGAGI (reference sequence). This CDR3 contains 16 residues. V was trimmed by 0 bases and J by 5 bases, leaving 13 bases between them.

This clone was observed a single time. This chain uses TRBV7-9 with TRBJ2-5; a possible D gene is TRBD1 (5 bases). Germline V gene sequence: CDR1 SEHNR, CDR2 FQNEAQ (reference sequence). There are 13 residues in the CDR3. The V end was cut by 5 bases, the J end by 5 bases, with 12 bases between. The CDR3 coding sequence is TGTGCCAGCAGCCTTGGGTCAGGGGAGACCCAGTACTTC. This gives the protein CASSLGSGETQYF.

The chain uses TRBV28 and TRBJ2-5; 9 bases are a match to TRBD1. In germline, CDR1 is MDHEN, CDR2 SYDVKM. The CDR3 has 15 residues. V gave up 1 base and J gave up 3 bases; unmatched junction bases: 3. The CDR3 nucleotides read TGTGCCAGCAGTTTATATGGACAGGGGAAAGAGACCCAGTACTTC. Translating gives CASSLYGQGKETQYF.